Listed below are T cell receptor beta chains from one sample, sequenced in a study of Graves' ophthalmopathy and Graves' hyperthyroidism. TCRdb re-analysed the multiplex PCR reads in MiXCR, keeping a single row per CDR3 protein. This sample yields roughly 300,000 distinct CDR3 sequences, of which around a sixth are seen a single time; approximately 13% belongs to the top ten. Material for sequencing was peripheral blood. Receptors were obtained from an adult man with Graves' ophthalmopathy. Both conserved end residues are part of each CDR3. Some rows mark clone size as missing; the rest say once, few, many or name a class of expanded clone.

clone_size,v_call,cdr3_aa
-,TRBV6-1,CASSLTRDGGETQYF
-,TRBV6-2/TRBV6-3,CASSYKRGGPYPDTQYF
many,TRBV30,CAWSVYVNTEAFF
many,TRBV7-2,CASSLGSTVNYGYTF
many,TRBV10-2,CASSRLDSGTGYEQYF
many,TRBV11-2,CASSSLAGVYNEQFF
many,TRBV6-1,CASSALDHGYTF
many,TRBV6-1,CATKTRGSSPLHF
many,TRBV5-1,CASSRGTGTSGINEQYF
many,TRBV11-1,CASSVVAYEQYF
many,TRBV30,CAWSRDRGSSYEQYF
many,TRBV9,CASSVGITGELFF
many,TRBV6-1,CASKWGGTYEQYF
many,TRBV30,CAWSPTSLTGNNQPQHF
many,TRBV7-2,CASSRRGGREHEQYF
many,TRBV6-5,CASSYGTGAGEQYF
many,TRBV29-1,CSSYKETQYF
many,TRBV18,CASSPTGLVAQPQHF
few,TRBV2,CASSEWREKAEQYF
many,TRBV6-1,CASSRSSETQYF
many,TRBV7-8,CASSLGSRLTSEQYF
many,TRBV10-3,CAISEKQGNQPQHF
many,TRBV5-1,CASSLEGLSREQYF
few,TRBV28,CASEGARDTIYF
-,TRBV11-1,CASSSASVSGTGDEQYF
-,TRBV3-1,CASSAEGQPQHF
many,TRBV2,CASSRQGAGYGYTF
many,TRBV6-1,CASRVGTYELTEAFF
many,TRBV6-5,CASSYTGTILPAEQYF
many,TRBV20-1,CSAREQMNTEAFF
many,TRBV19,CASSMTSRGVGGYTF
-,TRBV2,CASSWDRVSNQPQHF
many,TRBV20-1,CSARVVGGRRGVYEQYF
-,TRBV7-2,CASSLGPSGGQETQYF
many,TRBV11-2,CASSSQQGGSYEQYF
many,TRBV6-1,CASSEVTGLLQETQYF
many,TRBV29-1,CSVPDRESNYGYTF
many,TRBV6-2/TRBV6-3,CASSRSIDLYEQYF
many,TRBV29-1,CSVHRGYQETQYF
many,TRBV11-2,CASSLGSRLVGEQYF
many,TRBV6-5,CASSYSLGANYGYTF
many,TRBV12-3/TRBV12-4,CASSQNNQPQHF
many,TRBV15,CATSIPDRDIQYF